A single sample is the source of the 5 T cell receptor beta chains below, sequenced in a study of cytomegalovirus exposure and HLA in healthy donors (dated by TCRdb to about 2017). Library generation was performed with the immunoSEQ multiplex PCR assay. For the multiplex PCR, a mixture combining 60 forward primers for TCR Vbeta segments and 13 reverse primers for TCR Jbeta segments was used. TCRdb took over this immuneACCESS table, retaining in-frame rearrangements with V and J assigned. Such tables are incomplete; in checked studies, under half of the missing clones stem from an unresolved V gene, and the remainder is unexplained. In this sample the table shows about 160,000 clones, 60% to 85% of which occur a single time. The ten largest clonotypes hold approximately 3% of the sample. The material sequenced was PBMCs. The receptors were gathered from a woman between 50 and 59 years old in good health and CMV-seropositive.

The chain carries TRBV7-6 and TRBJ1-2; D call uncertain. CDR1 SGHVS and CDR2 FNYEAQ come from the germline V gene. Between the trimmed V and J ends, which lost 3 bases and 8 bases, there was a span of 13 bases. This CDR3 comprises 13 residues. Written as DNA, the CDR3 is TGTGCCAGCAGCTTGAGGGCAGTCGGAGGCTACACCTTC. Protein sequence: CASSLRAVGGYTF. Full variable domain (outside the CDR3, taken from reference TRBV7-6 and TRBJ1-2): GAGVSQSPRYKVTKRGQDVALRCDPISGHVSLYWYRQALGQGPEFLTYFNYEAQQDKSGLPNDRFSAERPEGSISTLTIQRTEQRDSAMYRCASSLRAVGGYTFGSGTRLTVV.

This chain uses TRBV6-6 with TRBJ2-7; D is undetermined. There are 11 residues in the CDR3. CDR1 and CDR2 (germline): MNHNY, SVGAGI (reference sequence). The V and J ends lost 2 bases and 7 bases respectively, with 6 bases between them. CDR3 protein: CASSYDGEQYF. CDR3 nucleotides: TGTGCCAGCAGTTACGACGGGGAGCAGTACTTC.

J is TRBJ2-1 and V is TRBV10-3; a weak D match, TRBD1 (7 bases). The CDR3 contains 15 residues. Germline-derived CDR1 and CDR2 are ENHRY and SYGVKD. V lost 4 bases, J lost 5 bases, and 15 bases lay in between. The CDR3 DNA reads as TGTGCCATCAGTGGCAGGCAGGGGGGAAACAATGAGCAGTTCTTC. As protein: CAISGRQGGNNEQFF.

This chain links TRBV15 with TRBJ2-5; 8 bases align to TRBD2. Losses at the gene ends were 0 bases for V and 2 bases for J; bases not matched to a gene: 5. CDR1 and CDR2 from the germline V gene are LNHNV and YYDKDF (reference sequence). This CDR3 comprises 16 residues. The CDR3 loop reads CATSRDWGGGQETQYF. DNA of the CDR3: TGTGCCACCAGCAGAGATTGGGGCGGGGGGCAAGAGACCCAGTACTTC.

V gene TRBV12-2 combines with J gene TRBJ2-5; the table's TRBD2 call for D was not verified on the DNA. TRBV12-2 counts as a pseudogene. This CDR3 region has 12 residues. For the CDR3, the DNA is TGTGCAAGTCGCTTATATCGAGAGACCCAGTACTTC. Translation gives CASRLYRETQYF.